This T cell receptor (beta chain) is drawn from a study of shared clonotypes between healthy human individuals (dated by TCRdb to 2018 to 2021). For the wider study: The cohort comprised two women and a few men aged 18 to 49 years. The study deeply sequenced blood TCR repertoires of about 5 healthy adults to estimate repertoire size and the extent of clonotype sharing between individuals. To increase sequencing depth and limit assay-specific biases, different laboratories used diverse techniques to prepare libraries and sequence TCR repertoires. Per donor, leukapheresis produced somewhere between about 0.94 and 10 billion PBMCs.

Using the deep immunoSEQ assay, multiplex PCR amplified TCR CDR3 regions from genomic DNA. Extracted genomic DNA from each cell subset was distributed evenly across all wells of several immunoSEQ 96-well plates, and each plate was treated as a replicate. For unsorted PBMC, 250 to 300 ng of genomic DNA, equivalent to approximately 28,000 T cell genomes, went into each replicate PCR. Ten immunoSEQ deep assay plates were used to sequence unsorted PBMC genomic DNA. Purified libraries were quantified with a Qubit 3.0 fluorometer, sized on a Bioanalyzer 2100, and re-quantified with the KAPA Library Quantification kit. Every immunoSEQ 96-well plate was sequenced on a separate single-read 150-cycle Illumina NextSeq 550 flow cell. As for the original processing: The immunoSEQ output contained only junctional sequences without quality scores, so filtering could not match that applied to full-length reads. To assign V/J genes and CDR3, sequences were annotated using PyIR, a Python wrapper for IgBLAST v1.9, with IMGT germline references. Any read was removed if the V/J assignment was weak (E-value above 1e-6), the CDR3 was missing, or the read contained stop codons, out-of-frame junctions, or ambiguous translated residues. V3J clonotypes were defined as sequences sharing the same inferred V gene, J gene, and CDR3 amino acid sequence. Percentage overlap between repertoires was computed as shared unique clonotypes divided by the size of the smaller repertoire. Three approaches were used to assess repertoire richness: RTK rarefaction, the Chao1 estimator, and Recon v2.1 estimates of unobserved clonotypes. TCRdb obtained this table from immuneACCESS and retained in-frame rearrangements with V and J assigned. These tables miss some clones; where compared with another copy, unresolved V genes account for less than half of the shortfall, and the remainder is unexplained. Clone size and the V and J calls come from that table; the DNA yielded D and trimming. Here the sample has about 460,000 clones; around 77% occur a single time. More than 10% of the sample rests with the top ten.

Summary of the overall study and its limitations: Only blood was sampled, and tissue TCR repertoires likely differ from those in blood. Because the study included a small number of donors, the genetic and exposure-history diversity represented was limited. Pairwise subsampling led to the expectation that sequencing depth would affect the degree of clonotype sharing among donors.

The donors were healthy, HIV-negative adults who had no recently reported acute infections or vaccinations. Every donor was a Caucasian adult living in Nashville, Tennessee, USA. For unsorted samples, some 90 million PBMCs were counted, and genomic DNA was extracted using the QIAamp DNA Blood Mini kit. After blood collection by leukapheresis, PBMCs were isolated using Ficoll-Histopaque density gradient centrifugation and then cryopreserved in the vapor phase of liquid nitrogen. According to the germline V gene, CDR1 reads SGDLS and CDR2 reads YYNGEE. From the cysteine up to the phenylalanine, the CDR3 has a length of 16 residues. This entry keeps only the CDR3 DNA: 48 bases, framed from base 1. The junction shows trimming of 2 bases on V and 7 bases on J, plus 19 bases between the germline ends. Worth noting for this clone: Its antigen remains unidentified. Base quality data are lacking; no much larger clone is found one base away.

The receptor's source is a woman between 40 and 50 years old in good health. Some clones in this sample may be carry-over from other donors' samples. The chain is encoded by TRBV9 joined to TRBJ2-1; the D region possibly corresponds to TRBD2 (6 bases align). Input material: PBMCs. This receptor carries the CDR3 CASSVASRLGQNEQFF. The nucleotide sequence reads TGTGCCAGCAGCGTGGCCTCAAGACTAGGGCAAAATGAGCAGTTCTTC.